The 30 T cell receptor beta chains listed next were all sequenced from one sample in a study of beta chain features in type 1 diabetes. Every isolated RNA sample was fully reverse transcribed, so sequencing captured expressed TCRB transcripts. This table comes from immunoSEQ multiplex PCR, and its TCRdb copy is limited to in-frame clones, with some not included. Seen here are under 400,000 clones, roughly 12% observed once, and the top ten hold roughly 0.017%. Sequences were obtained from naive CD4+ T cells from blood. These receptors were collected from a man aged 18 to 30 in good health.

The sample holds a few counts of this clone. The rearrangement uses TRBV29-1 and TRBJ2-7; D not certain. Germline V gives CDR1 SQVTM, CDR2 ANQGSEA. The CDR3 loop spans 11 amino acids. Trimming took 4 bases from V and 4 from J, leaving 8 bases between them. CDR3 loop: CSVGPGYEQYF. CDR3 bases: TGCAGCGTTGGGCCTGGTTACGAGCAGTACTTC.

This sequence joins TRBV18 and TRBJ2-1; 13 positions agree with TRBD2. Germline V gene sequence: CDR1 KGHSH, CDR2 LQKENI. The CDR3 sequence is 19 residues long. J was trimmed by 3 bases and V by 1 base; bases with no gene match: 9. CDR3 bases: TGTGCCAGCTCACCACTATCGACTAGCGGGAGGCCCCTCTACAATGAGCAGTTCTTC. Protein: CASSPLSTSGRPLYNEQFF. Full variable domain (rest looked up from reference TRBV18 and TRBJ2-1): NAGVMQNPRHLVRRRGQEARLRCSPMKGHSHVYWYRQLPEEGLKFMVYLQKENIIDESGMPKERFSAEFPKEGPSILRIQQVVRGDSAAYFCASSPLSTSGRPLYNEQFFGPGTRLTVL.

This chain connects TRBV7-9 to TRBJ2-7; D is unclear. The germline V gene has CDR1 SEHNR and CDR2 FQNEAQ (reference sequence). Trimming pared 4 bases from V and 6 bases from J, leaving 13 bases between. This CDR3 is built from 13 residues. CDR3: CASSSYYGPEQYF. CDR3 nucleotide sequence: TGTGCCAGCAGCTCCTATTATGGGCCCGAGCAGTACTTC.

This clone was observed a few times. The chain combines TRBV19 with TRBJ2-7; 7 bases map to TRBD1. CDR1 is LNHDA, CDR2 SQIVND, per germline (reference sequence). J was trimmed by 4 bases and V by 4 bases; bases with no gene match: 10. The CDR3 runs to 15 residues. CDR3 sequence reads: CASSTYRGSGYEQYF. The CDR3 DNA reads TGTGCCAGTAGTACCTACAGGGGTTCTGGATACGAGCAGTACTTC.

This chain connects TRBV7-2 to TRBJ2-3; perhaps TRBD2 as D (5 bases). The CDR3 sequence is 15 residues long. Germline CDR1 and CDR2: SGHTA and FQGNSA. Trimming took 2 bases from V and 2 from J, leaving 11 bases between them. Written as DNA, the CDR3 is TGTGCCAGCAGCTTACGGTCGGGATACACAGATACGCAGTATTTT. Amino acids: CASSLRSGYTDTQYF.

The chain carries TRBV25-1 and TRBJ2-1, with D possibly TRBD2 on 5 matching bases. The CDR3 contains 15 residues. Trimming pared 6 bases from V and 5 bases from J, leaving 17 bases between. Germline loops: CDR1 MGHDK, CDR2 SYGVNS. This chain's CDR3 is CASRSLGRRNNEQFF. Here the CDR3 DNA reads TGTGCCAGCAGATCACTGGGGAGACGAAACAATGAGCAGTTCTTC.

Here the CDR3 reads CASSQDRRSPRQFF. CDR3 DNA sequence: TGCGCCAGCAGCCAAGATAGGAGGTCGCCGAGGCAGTTCTTC. This chain uses TRBV4-3 with TRBJ2-1; tentative D call: TRBD2 (5 bases). V was trimmed by 0 bases and J by 12 bases, leaving 15 bases between them. Germline V CDR1 and CDR2: LGHNA, YSLEER. The CDR3 runs 14 residues.

This clone was picked up one time. This CDR3 reads CATSRKVWGTGDNQPQHF. CDR3 nucleotides: TGTGCCACCAGCAGGAAGGTGTGGGGGACAGGGGATAATCAGCCCCAGCATTTT. The chain couples TRBV15 to TRBJ1-5, with TRBD1 identical over 10 bases. This CDR3 comprises 18 residues. The junction had 12 bases not matched to a gene; V was cut back by 3 bases and J by 4 bases. CDR1 is LNHNV, CDR2 YYDKDF, per germline (reference sequence).

J is TRBJ2-7 and V is TRBV30, with 7 bases matching TRBD2. The CDR3 covers 17 residues. V shed 0 bases, J shed 4 bases, and the junction held 15 bases outside the gene matches. From germline, CDR1 is GTSNPN and CDR2 SVGIG (reference sequence). The CDR3 DNA follows: TGTGCCTGGAGTGTATATATTGTGGCGGGAGAGAATTACGAGCAGTACTTC. Encoded protein: CAWSVYIVAGENYEQYF.

The CDR3, as DNA: TGTGCCAGCAGCGTAGGCGAGGGGGTCGGGACCGGGGAGCTGTTTTTT. Its translation: CASSVGEGVGTGELFF. V usage is TRBV9 and J usage is TRBJ2-2; the D gene is possibly TRBD1 (6 bases). This CDR3 region has 16 residues. Germline values: CDR1 SGDLS, CDR2 YYNGEE. Between the trimmed V and J ends, which lost 0 bases and 5 bases, there was a span of 14 bases. Full variable domain (rest looked up from reference TRBV9 and TRBJ2-2): DSGVTQTPKHLITATGQRVTLRCSPRSGDLSVYWYQQSLDQGLQFLIQYYNGEERAKGNILERFSAQQFPDLHSELNLSSLELGDSALYFCASSVGEGVGTGELFFGEGSRLTVL.

This chain joins TRBV5-4 and TRBJ2-5, with 9 bases that match TRBD2. CDR1 and CDR2 from the germline V gene are SGHNT and YYREEE (reference sequence). The trim removed 4 bases at V and 2 bases at J, leaving 6 bases unmatched. This CDR3 has 15 residues. Here the CDR3 reads CASSGSGGSQETQYF. For the CDR3, the DNA is TGTGCCAGCAGCGGTAGCGGGGGCTCTCAAGAGACCCAGTACTTC.

This clone was recorded a few times. The gene calls are TRBV21-1 and TRBJ2-7; TRBD2, as called in the table, went unchecked against the DNA. TRBV21-1 is termed a pseudogene. The CDR3 runs to 14 residues. The CDR3 loop is CASSKSSGGYEQYF. In DNA form, the CDR3 reads TGTGCCAGCAGCAAATCTTCGGGGGGCTACGAGCAGTACTTC.

The chain links TRBV28 to TRBJ2-6; possible D gene TRBD1, 6 bases. CDR1 and CDR2 from the germline V gene are MDHEN and SYDVKM. The CDR3 is made up of 15 amino acids. With 11 bases removed from V and 2 bases from J, the gap between germline ends came to 16 bases. The CDR3 nucleotides read TGTGCCGCAGTGGGACACCTACCTGGGGCCAACGTCCTGACTTTC. Protein product: CAAVGHLPGANVLTF.

The rearrangement links TRBV4-3 to TRBJ2-1; no reliable D call. Trimming left V 4 bases short and J 12 bases short, with 13 bases between. CDR1 and CDR2 from the germline V gene are LGHNA and YSLEER. The CDR3 has 12 amino acids. The CDR3 nucleotides are TGCGCCAGCAGCCCTGTTGCTTCAGGGCAGTTCTTC. Its translation is CASSPVASGQFF.

The chain employs TRBV30 and TRBJ1-1, with D tentatively TRBD1 (6 bases). Germline V CDR1 and CDR2: GTSNPN, SVGIG (reference sequence). This CDR3 has 14 amino acids. The V end lost 3 bases, the J end lost 4 bases, and 15 bases lay between the germline ends. CDR3 sequence (DNA): TGTGCCTGGAGCCAAAGGGGGTTTACCACTGAAGCTTTCTTT. Translating it yields CAWSQRGFTTEAFF.

The V call is TRBV7-2, the J call TRBJ2-3, with TRBD1 matching 9 bases. Germline CDR1 is SGHTA and CDR2 is FQGNSA. This CDR3 contains 17 residues. Trimming took 2 bases from V and 5 from J; bases not matched to a gene: 11. The CDR3 nucleotides are TGTGCCAGCAGCTTAACCACAGGGGGCGCAGGTTTAGATACGCAGTATTTT. Translating it yields CASSLTTGGAGLDTQYF.

This clone appeared a few times. The chain employs TRBV7-3 and TRBJ2-7, with TRBD1 matching 9 bases. Germline V gene data show CDR1 as SGHTA and CDR2 as FQGTGA. The V segment lost 5 bases and the J segment 6 bases; nucleotides outside the gene matches: 14. The CDR3 contains 16 residues. The CDR3 here is CASSPRPGTGMGEQYF. In DNA, the CDR3 is TGTGCCAGCAGCCCACGACCGGGGACAGGGATGGGCGAGCAGTACTTC.

This clone showed up just a few times. This chain uses TRBV30 with TRBJ2-4; tentative D call: TRBD2 (5 bases). Trimming took 2 bases from V and 1 from J, leaving 15 bases between them. Germline V lookup: CDR1 GTSNPN, CDR2 SVGIG (reference sequence). The CDR3 sequence is 16 residues long. CDR3: CAWSLLTGFAKNIQYF. The CDR3 nucleotides are TGTGCCTGGAGTCTACTGACGGGATTTGCCAAAAACATTCAGTACTTC.

The chain combines TRBV15 with TRBJ1-5; D perhaps matches TRBD1 (6 bases). CDR3 length: 16 amino acids. Germline values: CDR1 LNHNV, CDR2 YYDKDF (reference sequence). V lost 5 bases, J lost 0 bases, and 14 bases lay in between. As DNA, the CDR3 is TGTGCCACCAGCTCCCGGGACATACTTAGCAATCAGCCCCAGCATTTT. It yields the protein CATSSRDILSNQPQHF.

The chain uses TRBV2 and TRBJ1-2; D gene ambiguous. Germline-derived CDR1 and CDR2 are SNHLY and FYNNEI. This CDR3 contains 12 residues. The germline V and J ends were trimmed by 6 bases and 0 bases, with 5 bases remaining between them. The CDR3, as DNA: TGTGCCAGCAGGCGTTCTAACTATGGCTACACCTTC. Translated: CASRRSNYGYTF.

CDR3 residues: CASSVGLAERYEQYF. DNA for the CDR3: TGTGCCAGCAGCGTAGGACTAGCGGAGCGGTACGAGCAGTACTTC. The V call is TRBV9, the J call TRBJ2-7; 9 nucleotides align to TRBD2. V was clipped by 0 bases and J by 4 bases; unmatched bases: 5. This CDR3 has 15 amino acids. Germline V gene sequence: CDR1 SGDLS, CDR2 YYNGEE. The full variable domain, rest sourced from reference TRBV9 and TRBJ2-7, is DSGVTQTPKHLITATGQRVTLRCSPRSGDLSVYWYQQSLDQGLQFLIQYYNGEERAKGNILERFSAQQFPDLHSELNLSSLELGDSALYFCASSVGLAERYEQYFGPGTRLTVT.

In this sample, this clone turned up a few times. V is TRBV28 and J is TRBJ2-5, with D unresolved. In germline, CDR1 is MDHEN, CDR2 SYDVKM. V was cut by 2 bases and J by 4 bases, with 11 bases left in between. CDR3 length: 14 residues. CDR3 bases: TGTGCCAGCAGTTTACGAGTTTTCATAGAGACCCAGTACTTC. It encodes CASSLRVFIETQYF.

The chain combines TRBV6-1 with TRBJ1-5; possibly TRBD1 for D (5 bases). Germline CDR1 reads MNHNS; CDR2 reads SASEGT. This CDR3 has 16 amino acids. Trimming took off 2 bases at V and 5 bases at J, with 16 bases between the two ends. The CDR3 DNA sequence: TGTGCCAGCAGTGAACTTGCCAGGGTCCTGCATCAGCCCCAGCATTTT. Translation gives CASSELARVLHQPQHF.

This chain joins TRBV5-1 and TRBJ1-2; 8 bases agree with TRBD1. V shed 6 bases and J 4 bases; nucleotides not matched to a gene: 8. The germline V gene encodes CDR1 SGHRS and CDR2 YFSETQ. The CDR3 has 14 residues. CDR3 sequence: CASTTAGGSYGYTF. The CDR3 DNA follows: TGCGCCAGCACCACTGCAGGGGGCAGCTATGGCTACACCTTC.

This clone was detected a few times. This chain joins TRBV18 and TRBJ2-2; the match to TRBD1 covers 7 bases. This CDR3 is built from 16 residues. V lost 3 bases to trimming and J lost 0 bases; unmatched junction nucleotides: 4. The germline V gene encodes CDR1 KGHSH and CDR2 LQKENI. The CDR3 region has the DNA TGTGCCAGCTCACCGCTGACAGGGACGAACACCGGGGAGCTGTTTTTT. Its protein product is CASSPLTGTNTGELFF.

The chain carries TRBV21-1 and TRBJ2-7; TRBD1 is the table's D call and was not checked against the DNA. TRBV21-1 is described as a pseudogene. The CDR3 length is 16 residues. CDR3 in DNA: TGTGCCAGCAGCAAAGTTAACCGACAGGGGGCCTACGAGCAGTACTTC. Its protein is CASSKVNRQGAYEQYF.

The V gene is TRBV6-6, the J gene TRBJ2-7, with D possibly being TRBD1 (6 bases). Germline assignment: CDR1 MNHNY and CDR2 SVGAGI (reference sequence). Trimming cost V 6 bases and J 0 bases, with 15 bases left between them. The CDR3 runs 15 residues. This chain's CDR3 is CASRSQGLSSYEQYF. For the CDR3, the DNA is TGTGCCAGCAGATCACAGGGTCTGTCCTCCTACGAGCAGTACTTC.

This clone was seen only a few times. The chain uses TRBV5-4 and TRBJ2-3, with D perhaps TRBD2 (6 bases). The germline V and J ends were trimmed by 0 bases and 4 bases, with 9 bases remaining between them. This CDR3 region has 14 residues. Germline values: CDR1 SGHNT, CDR2 YYREEE (reference sequence). DNA for the CDR3: TGTGCCAGCAGCTTGGTCCAGCGGGCAGATACGCAGTATTTT. It specifies CASSLVQRADTQYF.

This clone was counted between two and nine times. This same CDR3 is encoded by further DNA sequences in the sample. CDR3 bases: TGTGCCAGCAGTTACTCCGGACAGCCGAACACTGAAGCTTTCTTT. Amino acid sequence: CASSYSGQPNTEAFF. This chain joins TRBV6-5 and TRBJ1-1, with D possibly TRBD1 on 6 matching bases. Germline V lookup: CDR1 MNHEY, CDR2 SVGAGI. V lost 0 bases to trimming and J lost 1 base, with 9 bases between them. The CDR3 is 15 residues long.

This clone was seen more than once but under ten times. This chain uses TRBV6-5 with TRBJ1-4; D is possibly TRBD1 (5 bases). Germline loops: CDR1 MNHEY, CDR2 SVGAGI. The germline V and J ends were trimmed by 2 bases and 3 bases, with 10 bases remaining between them. This CDR3 is built from 15 residues. DNA of the CDR3: TGTGCCAGCAGTTACCAACCACAGGCTAATGAAAAACTGTTTTTT. Its protein is CASSYQPQANEKLFF.